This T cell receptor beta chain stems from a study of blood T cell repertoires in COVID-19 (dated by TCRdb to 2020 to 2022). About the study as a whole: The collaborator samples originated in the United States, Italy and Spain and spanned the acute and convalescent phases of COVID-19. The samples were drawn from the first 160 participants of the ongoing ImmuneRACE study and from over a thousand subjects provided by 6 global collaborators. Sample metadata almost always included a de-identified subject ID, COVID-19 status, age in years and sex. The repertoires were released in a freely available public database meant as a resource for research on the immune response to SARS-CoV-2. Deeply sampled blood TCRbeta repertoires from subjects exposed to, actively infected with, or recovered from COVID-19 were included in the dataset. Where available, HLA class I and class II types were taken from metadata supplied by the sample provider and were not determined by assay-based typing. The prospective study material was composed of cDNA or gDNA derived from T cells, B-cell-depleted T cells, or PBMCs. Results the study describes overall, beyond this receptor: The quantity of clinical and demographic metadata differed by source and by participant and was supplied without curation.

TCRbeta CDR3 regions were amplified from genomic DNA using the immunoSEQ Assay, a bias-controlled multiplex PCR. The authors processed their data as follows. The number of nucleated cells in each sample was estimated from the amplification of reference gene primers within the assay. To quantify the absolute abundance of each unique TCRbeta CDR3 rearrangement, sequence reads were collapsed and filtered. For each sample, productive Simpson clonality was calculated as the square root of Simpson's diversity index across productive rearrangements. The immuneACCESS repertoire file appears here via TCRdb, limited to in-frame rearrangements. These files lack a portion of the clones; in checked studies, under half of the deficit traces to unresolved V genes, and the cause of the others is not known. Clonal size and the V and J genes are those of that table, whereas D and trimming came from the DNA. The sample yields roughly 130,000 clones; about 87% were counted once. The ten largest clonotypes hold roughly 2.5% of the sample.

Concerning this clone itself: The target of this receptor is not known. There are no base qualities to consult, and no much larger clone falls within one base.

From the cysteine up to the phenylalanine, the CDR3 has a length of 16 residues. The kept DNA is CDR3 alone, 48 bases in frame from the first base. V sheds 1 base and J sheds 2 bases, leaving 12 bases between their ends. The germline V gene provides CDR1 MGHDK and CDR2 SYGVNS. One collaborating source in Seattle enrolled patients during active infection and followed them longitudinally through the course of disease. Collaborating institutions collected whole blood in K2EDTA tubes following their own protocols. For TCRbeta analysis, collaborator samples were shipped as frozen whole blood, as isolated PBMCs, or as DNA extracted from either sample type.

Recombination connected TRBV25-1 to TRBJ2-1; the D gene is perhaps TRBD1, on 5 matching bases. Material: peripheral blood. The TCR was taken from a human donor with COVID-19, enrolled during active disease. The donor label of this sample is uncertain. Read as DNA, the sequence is TGTGCCAGCAGTGAATCGGCCCAGGGCCCCTACAATGAGCAGTTCTTC. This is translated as CASSESAQGPYNEQFF.